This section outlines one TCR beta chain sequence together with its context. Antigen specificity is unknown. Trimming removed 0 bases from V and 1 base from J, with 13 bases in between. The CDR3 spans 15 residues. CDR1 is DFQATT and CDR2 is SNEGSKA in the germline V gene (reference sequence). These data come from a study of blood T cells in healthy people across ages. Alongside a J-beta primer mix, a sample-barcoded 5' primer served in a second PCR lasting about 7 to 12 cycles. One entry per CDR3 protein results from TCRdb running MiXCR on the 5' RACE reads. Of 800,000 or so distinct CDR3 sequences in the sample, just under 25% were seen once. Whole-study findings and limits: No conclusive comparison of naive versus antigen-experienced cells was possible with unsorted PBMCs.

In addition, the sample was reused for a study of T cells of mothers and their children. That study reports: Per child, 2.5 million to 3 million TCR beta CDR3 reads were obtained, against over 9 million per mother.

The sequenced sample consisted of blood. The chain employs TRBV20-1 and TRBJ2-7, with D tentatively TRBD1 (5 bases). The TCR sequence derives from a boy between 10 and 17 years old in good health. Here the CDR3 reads CSARDRQLGSYEQYF. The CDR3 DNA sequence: TGCAGTGCTAGAGATAGACAGCTAGGGTCCTACGAGCAGTACTTC.